The sequence of this TCR beta chain was determined in a study of graft-versus-host responses after intestinal transplantation. Overall study: Recipients had transplants, and these were multivisceral, liver-intestinal, or isolated intestinal. Among the recipients, all got anti-thymocyte globulin induction and then tacrolimus and steroids for 2 to 3 years. Findings of the study overall: Peak circulating GvH clone levels tracked with early post-transplant HvG declines.

Assay: immunoSEQ multiplex PCR; the TCRdb copy retains only in-frame clones and omits some. This table has around 14,000 clones, around two fifths appearing once. The authors combined about 200,000 CFSE-labeled responder cells with about 200,000 irradiated, violet-dye-labeled stimulator cells in plates. Post-reaction sorting isolated proliferating CFSE-low CD3+CD4+ and CD3+CD8+ responders. Germline V CDR1 and CDR2: MDHEN, SYDVKM. This CDR3 comprises 14 residues. This chain links TRBV28 with TRBJ2-5, with 8 bases lining up with TRBD2. The J call may be faulty, since TRBJ2-7 better matches the DNA end. The sequencing here drew on alloreactive CD8+ T cells from a mixed lymphocyte reaction culture, taken before intestinal transplant. The sample's subset: CFSE-low proliferating T cells sorted from roughly six-day pre-transplant mixed lymphocyte reaction (GvH or HvG direction). This TCR derives from a human patient who received an intestinal transplant. The CDR3 sequence: CASSSVLAGYEQYF. The CDR3 DNA sequence: TGTGCCAGCAGTTCGGTCCTAGCGGGCTACGAGCAGTACTTC.